The entry below gives a single TCR beta chain sequence along with its context. Its specificity is unknown. The data stem from a study of T-cell reconstitution after alpha-beta-depleted transplantation in children. Study findings and constraints: The high TCRbeta diversity at day 60 in some patients came from surviving recipient T cells and thymic progenitors. Once a year had passed after transplant, T-cell counts and diversity came mostly from newly produced T cells.

Preparation of the TCRbeta library used unique molecular identifiers. TCRdb itself ran the PCR reads through MiXCR, one entry per CDR3 protein. This table holds almost 600,000 distinct CDR3 sequences, roughly 30% found once. CDR1 SGHRS and CDR2 YFSETQ come from the germline V gene. The CDR3 spans 13 residues. With 1 base removed from V and 6 bases from J, the gap between germline ends came to 11 bases. The source is a boy under two years old with Wiskott-Aldrich syndrome, due to receive a stem cell transplant. The chain uses TRBV5-1 and TRBJ2-7, with D possibly being TRBD2 (6 bases). The material was PBMCs, obtained before TCRalphabeta/CD19-depleted stem cell transplant. The CDR3 here is CASSLIGSGEQYF. The CDR3 DNA reads as TGCGCCAGCAGCTTGATCGGGAGTGGCGAGCAGTACTTC.